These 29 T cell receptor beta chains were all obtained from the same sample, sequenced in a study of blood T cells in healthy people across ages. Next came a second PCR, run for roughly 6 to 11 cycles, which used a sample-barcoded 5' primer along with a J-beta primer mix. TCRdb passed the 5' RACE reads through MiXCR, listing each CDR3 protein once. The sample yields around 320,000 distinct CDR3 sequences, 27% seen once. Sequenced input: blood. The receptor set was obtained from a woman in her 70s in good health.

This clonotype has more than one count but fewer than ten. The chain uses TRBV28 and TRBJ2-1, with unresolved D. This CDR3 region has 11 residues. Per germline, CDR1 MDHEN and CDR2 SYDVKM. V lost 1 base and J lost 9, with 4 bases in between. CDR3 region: CASSLYLEQFF. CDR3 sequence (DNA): TGTGCCAGCAGTTTATACCTTGAGCAGTTCTTC.

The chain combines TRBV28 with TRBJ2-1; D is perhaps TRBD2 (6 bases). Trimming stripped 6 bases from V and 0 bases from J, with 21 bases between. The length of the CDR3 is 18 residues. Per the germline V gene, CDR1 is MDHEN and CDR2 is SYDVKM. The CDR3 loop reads CASSTGEVSPSSYNEQFF. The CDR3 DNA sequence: TGTGCCAGCAGCACTGGGGAGGTCAGTCCTAGCTCCTACAATGAGCAGTTCTTC.

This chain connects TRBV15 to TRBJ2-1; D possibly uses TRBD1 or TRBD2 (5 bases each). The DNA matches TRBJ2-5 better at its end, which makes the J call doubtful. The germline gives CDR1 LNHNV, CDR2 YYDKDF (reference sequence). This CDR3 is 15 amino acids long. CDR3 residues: CATSREGTLEETQYF. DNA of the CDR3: TGTGCCACCAGCAGAGAAGGGACCTTGGAGGAGACCCAGTACTTC.

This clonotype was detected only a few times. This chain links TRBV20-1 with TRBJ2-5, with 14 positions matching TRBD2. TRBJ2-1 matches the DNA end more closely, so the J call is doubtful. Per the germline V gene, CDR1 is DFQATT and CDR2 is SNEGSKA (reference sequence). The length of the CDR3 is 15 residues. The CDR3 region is CSASRGLAGVDEQFF. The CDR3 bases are TGCAGTGCTAGTCGGGGACTAGCGGGAGTGGATGAGCAGTTCTTC.

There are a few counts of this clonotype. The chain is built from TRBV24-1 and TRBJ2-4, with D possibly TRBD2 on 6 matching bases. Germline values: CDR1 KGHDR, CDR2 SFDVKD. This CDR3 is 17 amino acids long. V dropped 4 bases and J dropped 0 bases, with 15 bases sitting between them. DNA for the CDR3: TGTGCCACCAGTGACTCCTCAGGAGGGGTAGCCAAAAACATTCAGTACTTC. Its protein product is CATSDSSGGVAKNIQYF.

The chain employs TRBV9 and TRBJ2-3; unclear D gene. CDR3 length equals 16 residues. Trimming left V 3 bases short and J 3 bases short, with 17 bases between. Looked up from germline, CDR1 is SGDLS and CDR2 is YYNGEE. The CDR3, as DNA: TGTGCCAGCAGCGCCTCCGTAGCCCATGGGACAGATACGCAGTATTTT. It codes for CASSASVAHGTDTQYF.

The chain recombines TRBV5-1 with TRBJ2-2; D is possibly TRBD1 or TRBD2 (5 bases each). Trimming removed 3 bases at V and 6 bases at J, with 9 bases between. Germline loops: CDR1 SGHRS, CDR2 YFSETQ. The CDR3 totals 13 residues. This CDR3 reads CASSWLGAGELFF. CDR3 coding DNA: TGCGCCAGCAGCTGGCTGGGGGCCGGGGAGCTGTTTTTT.

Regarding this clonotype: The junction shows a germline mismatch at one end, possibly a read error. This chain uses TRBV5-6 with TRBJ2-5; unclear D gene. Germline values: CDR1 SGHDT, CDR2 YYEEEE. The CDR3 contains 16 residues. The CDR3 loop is CANSLGAANHQETQYF. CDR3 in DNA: TGTGCCAACAGCTTGGGCGCCGCTAACCATCAAGAGACCCAGTACTTC.

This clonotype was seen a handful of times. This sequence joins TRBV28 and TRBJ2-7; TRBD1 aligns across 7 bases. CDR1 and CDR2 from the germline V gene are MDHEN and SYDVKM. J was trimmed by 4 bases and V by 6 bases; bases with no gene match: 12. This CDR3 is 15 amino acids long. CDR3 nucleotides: TGTGCCAGCAGACAGGGGTATATGGCGTCGTACGAGCAGTACTTC. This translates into CASRQGYMASYEQYF.

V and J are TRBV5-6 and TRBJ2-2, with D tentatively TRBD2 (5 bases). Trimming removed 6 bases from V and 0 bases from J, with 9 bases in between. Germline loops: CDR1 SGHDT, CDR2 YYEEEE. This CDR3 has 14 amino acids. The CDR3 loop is CASTRTPNTGELFF. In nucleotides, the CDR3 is TGTGCCAGCACCCGGACTCCGAACACCGGGGAGCTGTTTTTT.

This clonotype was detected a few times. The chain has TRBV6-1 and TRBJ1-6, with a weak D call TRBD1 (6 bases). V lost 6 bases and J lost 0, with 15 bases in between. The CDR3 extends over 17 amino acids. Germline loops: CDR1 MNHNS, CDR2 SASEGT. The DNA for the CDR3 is TGTGCCAGCAGCACCAACACAGGGAGCTCCTATAATTCACCCCTCCACTTT. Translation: CASSTNTGSSYNSPLHF.

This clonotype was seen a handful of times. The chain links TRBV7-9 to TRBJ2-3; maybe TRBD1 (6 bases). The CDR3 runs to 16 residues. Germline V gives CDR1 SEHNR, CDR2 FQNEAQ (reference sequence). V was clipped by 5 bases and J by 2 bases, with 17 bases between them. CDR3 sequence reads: CASSPDEGDFTDTQYF. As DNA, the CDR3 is TGTGCCAGCAGCCCGGACGAGGGGGATTTCACAGATACGCAGTATTTT.

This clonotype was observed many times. The CDR3 loop is CASSLGRQGIGEQYF. In DNA form, the CDR3 reads TGCGCCAGCAGCCTCGGGAGACAGGGAATCGGAGAGCAGTACTTC. The gene calls are TRBV4-3 and TRBJ2-7; perhaps TRBD1 as D (7 bases). Trimming took 4 bases from V and 7 from J, leaving 20 bases between them. The V gene's germline CDR1 is LGHNA and CDR2 YSLEER. The CDR3 is 15 amino acids.

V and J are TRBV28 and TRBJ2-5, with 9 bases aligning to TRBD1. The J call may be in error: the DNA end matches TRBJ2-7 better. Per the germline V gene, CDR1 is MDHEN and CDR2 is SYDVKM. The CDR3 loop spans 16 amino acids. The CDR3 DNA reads TGTGCCAGCAGTTTATTCGCCGACAGGGGGGTCTACGAGCAGTACTTC. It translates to CASSLFADRGVYEQYF.

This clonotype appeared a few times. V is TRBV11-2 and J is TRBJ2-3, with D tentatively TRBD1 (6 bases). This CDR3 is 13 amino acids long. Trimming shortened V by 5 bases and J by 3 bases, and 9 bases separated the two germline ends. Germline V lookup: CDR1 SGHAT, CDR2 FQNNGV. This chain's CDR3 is CASSPGETDTQYF. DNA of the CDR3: TGTGCCAGCAGCCCAGGGGAGACAGATACGCAGTATTTT.

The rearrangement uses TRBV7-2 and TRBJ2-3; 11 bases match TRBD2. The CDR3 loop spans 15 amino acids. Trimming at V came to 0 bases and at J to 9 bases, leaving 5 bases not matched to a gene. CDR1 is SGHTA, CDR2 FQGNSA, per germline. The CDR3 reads CASSLALAGGGTQYF. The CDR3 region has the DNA TGTGCCAGCAGCTTAGCTCTAGCGGGAGGTGGGACGCAGTATTTT.

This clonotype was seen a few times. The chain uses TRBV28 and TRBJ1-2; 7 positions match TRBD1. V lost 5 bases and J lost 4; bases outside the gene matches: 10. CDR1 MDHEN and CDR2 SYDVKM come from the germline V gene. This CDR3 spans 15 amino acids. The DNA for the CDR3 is TGTGCCAGCAGTACCCCGGTGACAGGGAGCTATGGCTACACCTTC. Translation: CASSTPVTGSYGYTF.

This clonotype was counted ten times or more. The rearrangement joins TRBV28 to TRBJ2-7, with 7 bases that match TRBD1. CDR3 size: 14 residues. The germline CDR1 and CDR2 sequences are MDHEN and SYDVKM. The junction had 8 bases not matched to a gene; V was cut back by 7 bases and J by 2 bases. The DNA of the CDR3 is TGTGCCAGCATCGAGGGCGACAGGGCCTACGAGCAGTACTTC. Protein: CASIEGDRAYEQYF.

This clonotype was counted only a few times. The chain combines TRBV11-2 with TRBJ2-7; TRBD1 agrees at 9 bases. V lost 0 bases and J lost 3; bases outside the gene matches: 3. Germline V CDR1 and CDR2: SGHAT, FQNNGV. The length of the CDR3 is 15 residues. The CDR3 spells CASSLDGTGNYEQYF. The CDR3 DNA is TGTGCCAGCAGCTTAGACGGGACAGGGAACTACGAGCAGTACTTC.

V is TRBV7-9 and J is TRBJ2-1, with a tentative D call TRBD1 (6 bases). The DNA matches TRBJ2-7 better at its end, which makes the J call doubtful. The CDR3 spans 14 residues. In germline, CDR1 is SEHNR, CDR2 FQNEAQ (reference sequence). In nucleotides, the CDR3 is TGTGCCAGCAGCACCCGGACAGCCTCCTACGAGCAGTACTTC. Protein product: CASSTRTASYEQYF.

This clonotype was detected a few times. CDR3 sequence: CASNGPRGLNTEAFF. In nucleotides, the CDR3 is TGTGCCAGCAACGGCCCCAGGGGCTTGAACACTGAAGCTTTCTTT. J is TRBJ1-1 and V is TRBV12-3 or TRBV12-4; possible D gene TRBD1, 6 bases. The ends were cut back, 7 bases at V and 0 bases at J, with 15 bases in the middle. The CDR3 totals 15 residues.

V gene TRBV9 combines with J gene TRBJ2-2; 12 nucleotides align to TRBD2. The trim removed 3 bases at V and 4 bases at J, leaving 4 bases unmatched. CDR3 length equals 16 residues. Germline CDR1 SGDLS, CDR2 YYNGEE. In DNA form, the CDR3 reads TGTGCCAGCAGCGGCCTACTAGCGGGGGGCACCGGGGAGCTGTTTTTT. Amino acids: CASSGLLAGGTGELFF.

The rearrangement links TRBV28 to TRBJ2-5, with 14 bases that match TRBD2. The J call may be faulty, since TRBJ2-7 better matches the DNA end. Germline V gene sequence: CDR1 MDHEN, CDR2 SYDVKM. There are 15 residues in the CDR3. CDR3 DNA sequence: TGTGCCAGCAGAAGAGGACTAGCGGGAGGCGGCGAGCAGTACTTC. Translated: CASRRGLAGGGEQYF.

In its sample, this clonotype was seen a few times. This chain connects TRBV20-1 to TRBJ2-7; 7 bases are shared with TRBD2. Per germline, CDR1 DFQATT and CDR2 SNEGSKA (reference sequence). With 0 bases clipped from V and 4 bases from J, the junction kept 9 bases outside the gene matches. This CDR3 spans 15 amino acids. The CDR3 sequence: CSARDAGALLYEQYF. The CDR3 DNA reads TGCAGTGCTAGAGATGCGGGAGCGTTATTATACGAGCAGTACTTC.

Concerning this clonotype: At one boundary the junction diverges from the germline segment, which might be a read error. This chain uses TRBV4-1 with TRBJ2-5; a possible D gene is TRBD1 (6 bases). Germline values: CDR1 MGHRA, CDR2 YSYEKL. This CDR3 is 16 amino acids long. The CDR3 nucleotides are TGCGCCAGCAGCCAAGATCCCGGGACACGGACCACCAAAGTCTTCTTC. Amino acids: CASSQDPGTRTTKVFF.

CDR3 sequence reads: CASSLGAALNEQFF. CDR3 bases: TGTGCCAGCAGCTTGGGGGCGGCCCTCAATGAGCAGTTCTTC. V usage is TRBV7-9 and J usage is TRBJ2-5; a weak D match, TRBD1 (6 bases). The J call may be faulty, since TRBJ2-1 better matches the DNA end. This CDR3 has 14 amino acids. Germline lookup yields CDR1 SEHNR and CDR2 FQNEAQ (reference sequence).

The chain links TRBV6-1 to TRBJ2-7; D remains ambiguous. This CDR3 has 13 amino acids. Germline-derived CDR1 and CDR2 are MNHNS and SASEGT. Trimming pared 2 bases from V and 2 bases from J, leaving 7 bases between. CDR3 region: CASSEQGPYEQYF. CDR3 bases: TGTGCCAGCAGTGAACAAGGTCCCTACGAGCAGTACTTC.

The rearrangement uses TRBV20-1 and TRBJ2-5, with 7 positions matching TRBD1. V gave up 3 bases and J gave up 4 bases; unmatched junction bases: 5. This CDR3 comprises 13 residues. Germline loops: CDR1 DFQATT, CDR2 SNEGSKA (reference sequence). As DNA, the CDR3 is TGCAGTGCTAGTCCAGGGGGAATAGAGACCCAGTACTTC. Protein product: CSASPGGIETQYF.

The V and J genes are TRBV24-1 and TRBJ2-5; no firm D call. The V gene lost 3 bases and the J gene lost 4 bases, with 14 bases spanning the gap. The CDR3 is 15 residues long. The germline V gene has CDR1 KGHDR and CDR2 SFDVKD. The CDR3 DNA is TGTGCCACCAGTGATACCGCAGTACCCCGAGAGACCCAGTACTTC. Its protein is CATSDTAVPRETQYF.